These T cell receptor beta chains were read from a single sample in a study of siplizumab effects on memory and regulatory T cells. Profiled with immunoSEQ multiplex PCR; TCRdb holds only in-frame clones, not every one. The sample includes more than 60,000 clones, roughly 93% of them seen just once. Sequenced: CD8+ T cells sorted from blood. Receptor source: a human donor in good health. The CDR3 runs from the conserved cysteine through the conserved F or W. The order of the fields is V gene, D gene, clone size, J gene, CDR3 protein, CDR3 DNA. The D gene is left open where the match is weak. Rows give clone size only sometimes, using once, few, many, or a class for an expanded clone.

TRBV7-3	NA	NA	TRBJ2-7	CASSLVGGQYEQYF	TGTGCCAGCAGCTTAGTCGGGGGTCAATACGAGCAGTACTTC
TRBV6-1	TRBD2	NA	TRBJ2-3	CASSPSGVSTDTQYF	TGTGCCAGCAGCCCTAGCGGGGTGAGCACAGATACGCAGTATTTT
TRBV5-1	NA	once	TRBJ2-7	CASSLGADPYEQYF	TGCGCCAGCAGCTTGGGGGCAGACCCCTACGAGCAGTACTTC
TRBV7-9	NA	NA	TRBJ1-3	CASSEAPLETIYF	TGTGCCAGCAGCGAAGCGCCGTTAGAAACCATATATTTT
TRBV19	TRBD1	NA	TRBJ1-4	CASRPGTGEKLFF	TGTGCCAGTAGGCCCGGGACAGGGGAAAAACTGTTTTTT
TRBV9	NA	NA	TRBJ1-1	CASSPSGVNTEAFF	TGTGCCAGCAGCCCTTCGGGGGTGAACACTGAAGCTTTCTTT
TRBV9	NA	NA	TRBJ2-5	CASSPWGTPETQYF	TGTGCCAGCAGCCCCTGGGGGACCCCGGAGACCCAGTACTTC
TRBV27	TRBD1	NA	TRBJ2-7	CASSFFWGDRANEQYF	TGTGCCAGCAGTTTTTTTTGGGGGGACAGGGCCAACGAGCAGTACTTC
TRBV19	NA	NA	TRBJ2-7	CASSIDPAYEQYF	TGTGCCAGTAGTATAGACCCAGCCTACGAGCAGTACTTC
TRBV7-3	NA	NA	TRBJ2-2	CASSLTGGATGELFF	TGTGCCAGCAGCTTAACAGGAGGGGCTACCGGGGAGCTGTTTTTT
TRBV6-5	TRBD2	NA	TRBJ2-1	CASSLLAGGHNEQFF	TGTGCCAGCAGCCTACTAGCGGGGGGGCACAATGAGCAGTTCTTC
TRBV18	TRBD1	NA	TRBJ2-7	CASSPATGGYEQYF	TGTGCCAGCTCACCAGCTACAGGGGGCTACGAGCAGTACTTC
TRBV25-1	NA	NA	TRBJ2-7	CASSSGNEQYF	TGTGCCAGCAGTTCCGGTAACGAGCAGTACTTC
TRBV27	NA	once	TRBJ2-7	CASSLSGSYEQYF	TGTGCCAGCAGTTTATCGGGCTCCTACGAGCAGTACTTC
TRBV7-3	NA	NA	TRBJ2-3	CASSLFGDTQYF	TGTGCCAGCAGCTTATTTGGGGATACGCAGTATTTT
TRBV4-3	NA	NA	TRBJ1-3	CASSQETGRGGLSGNTIYF	TGCGCCAGCAGCCAAGAGACGGGCCGGGGGGGGCTCTCTGGAAACACCATATATTTT
TRBV12-5	TRBD1	NA	TRBJ1-5	CASGPLAGGIGNQPQHF	TGTGCTAGTGGTCCCCTGGCAGGGGGCATCGGCAATCAGCCCCAGCATTTT
TRBV19	NA	NA	TRBJ2-7	CASIGSTYEQYF	TGTGCCAGTATCGGGAGTACCTACGAGCAGTACTTC
TRBV19	TRBD2	NA	TRBJ2-2	CASSTPTSGNTGELFF	TGTGCCAGTAGTACCCCGACTAGCGGTAACACCGGGGAGCTGTTTTTT
TRBV7-6	TRBD1	NA	TRBJ2-5	CASSLAGQGIGETQYF	TGTGCCAGCAGCTTAGCGGGACAGGGGATTGGGGAGACCCAGTACTTC
TRBV5-4	NA	once	TRBJ1-1	CASSAGLGNTEAFF	TGTGCCAGCAGTGCGGGACTCGGGAACACTGAAGCTTTCTTT
TRBV21-1	NA	NA	TRBJ2-3	CASSTNGLAGTPWGTDTQYF	TGTGCCAGCAGCACCAACGGACTAGCGGGGACCCCATGGGGTACAGATACGCAGTATTTT
TRBV6-1	NA	NA	TRBJ2-1	CASRLRDSGYNEQFF	TGTGCCAGCAGGTTAAGAGACTCCGGCTACAATGAGCAGTTCTTC
TRBV9	TRBD2	NA	TRBJ2-1	CASSVGTSVNGEQFF	TGTGCCAGCAGCGTAGGTACTAGCGTGAATGGTGAGCAGTTCTTC
TRBV7-2	NA	few	TRBJ1-3	CASSLETYSGNTIYF	TGTGCCAGCAGCTTAGAGACCTACTCTGGAAACACCATATATTTT
TRBV4-3	TRBD2	NA	TRBJ2-7	CASSPEAGGAYEQYF	TGCGCCAGCAGCCCAGAGGCCGGGGGGGCTTACGAGCAGTACTTC
TRBV11-2	NA	NA	TRBJ1-1	CASSLPTDRDPMGNTEAFF	TGTGCCAGCAGCTTACCAACAGACAGAGACCCGATGGGCAACACTGAAGCTTTCTTT
TRBV6-5	NA	NA	TRBJ2-1	CASSPGTPPAEQFF	TGTGCCAGCAGTCCCGGGACCCCCCCTGCGGAGCAGTTCTTC
TRBV5-4	NA	NA	TRBJ2-1	CASSPVGTFNEQFF	TGTGCCAGCAGCCCTGTCGGGACTTTCAATGAGCAGTTCTTC
TRBV5-6	NA	NA	TRBJ2-2	CASSFGTSLRGGELFF	TGTGCCAGCAGCTTCGGGACCTCCCTTAGGGGCGGGGAGCTGTTTTTT
TRBV4-3	NA	NA	TRBJ1-2	CASSQGVEPNYGYTF	TGCGCCAGCAGCCAAGGTGTTGAACCTAACTATGGCTACACCTTC
TRBV7-3	TRBD1	NA	TRBJ2-1	CASSLMPGGSYNEQFF	TGTGCCAGCAGCTTAATGCCAGGGGGCTCCTACAATGAGCAGTTCTTC
TRBV9	NA	NA	TRBJ1-2	CASSAPGFPDGYTF	TGTGCCAGCAGCGCCCCTGGATTCCCGGATGGCTACACCTTC
TRBV28	NA	once	TRBJ2-7	CASRIRAPGEQYF	TGTGCCAGCAGGATCAGGGCGCCCGGCGAGCAGTACTTC
TRBV30	TRBD2	NA	TRBJ2-3	CAWSVTSGADTQYF	TGTGCCTGGAGTGTTACTAGCGGTGCAGATACGCAGTATTTT
TRBV9	NA	NA	TRBJ2-7	CASSVPGADEQYF	TGTGCCAGCAGCGTTCCGGGGGCAGACGAGCAGTACTTC
TRBV7-2	TRBD1	once	TRBJ1-2	CASSSTWTGNYGYTF	TGTGCCAGCAGCTCTACGTGGACAGGGAACTATGGCTACACCTTC
TRBV10-3	NA	NA	TRBJ2-5	CAISATTPQDGQTQYF	TGTGCCATCAGCGCCACCACCCCCCAAGACGGGCAGACCCAGTACTTC
TRBV7-6	TRBD2	NA	TRBJ2-3	CASSLVASGGSTDTQYF	TGTGCCAGCAGCTTAGTGGCTAGCGGGGGGAGCACAGATACGCAGTATTTT
TRBV5-4	TRBD2	NA	TRBJ2-3	CASSQDYAGGTDTQYF	TGTGCCAGCAGCCAAGATTATGCGGGGGGAACAGATACGCAGTATTTT
TRBV30	TRBD2	NA	TRBJ2-7	CAWSGDGPGLAGGEQYF	TGTGCCTGGAGTGGAGACGGACCGGGACTAGCGGGGGGCGAGCAGTACTTC